The rows below give T cell receptor beta chains drawn from one sample of a study of blood T cell repertoires in COVID-19. TCRdb's table, derived via immunoSEQ multiplex PCR, lists solely in-frame clones and lacks some. This sample carries about 110,000 clones, under 75% of them seen once, and the ten largest clones take 6% to 8.5%. Sample: peripheral blood. These receptors all stem from a woman in her sixties or seventies with acute or convalescent COVID-19. CDR3s leave out the opening cysteine and the closing phenylalanine or tryptophan. D genes are given only for firm matches. Expanded clones are given a class, and other clones once, few, many or no size at all.

TRBJ2-2 | NA | NA | TRBV18 | ASSPPGDTGELF
TRBJ2-7 | TRBD2 | few | TRBV18 | ASSPPIAGGIYEQY
TRBJ2-7 | NA | NA | TRBV19 | ASSMGHPYEQY
TRBJ2-7 | NA | NA | TRBV6-5 | ASSPPGQPEQY
TRBJ1-4 | TRBD1 | NA | TRBV7-9 | ASSLDRGREKLF
TRBJ2-7 | TRBD1 | NA | TRBV9 | ASSVGQGTLEQY
TRBJ1-2 | TRBD1 | NA | TRBV9 | ASSIRSGTDYYGYT
TRBJ1-2 | NA | NA | TRBV3-1/TRBV3-2 | ASSQDGSRIYGYT
TRBJ1-6 | NA | NA | TRBV10-3 | ATAPGDSPLH
TRBJ1-6 | NA | NA | TRBV21-1 | ASSKYEGGNSPLH
TRBJ1-2 | NA | NA | TRBV14 | ASSQVDIRSGYT
TRBJ2-1 | TRBD2 | NA | TRBV19 | ASSIGLAGHNEQF
TRBJ1-5 | TRBD1 | NA | TRBV7-9 | ASSPGTGDRQPQH
TRBJ2-1 | NA | NA | TRBV28 | ASSFTAREQF
TRBJ1-2 | NA | few | TRBV19 | ASTTGRATYNYGYT
TRBJ2-7 | NA | NA | TRBV7-9 | ASSLMAGSYEQY
TRBJ2-2 | NA | few | TRBV9 | ASQGSIGTGELF
TRBJ2-1 | NA | NA | TRBV7-8 | ASSLLASSYNEQF
TRBJ2-2 | TRBD1 | few | TRBV11-2 | ASSITGTGGAGELF
TRBJ2-3 | NA | NA | TRBV19 | ASSTGRTDTQY
TRBJ1-2 | NA | NA | TRBV12-3/TRBV12-4 | ASSFDSAYGYT
TRBJ1-4 | TRBD1 | NA | TRBV10-2 | ATKARGQGFEKLF
TRBJ1-2 | NA | NA | TRBV7-9 | ASSLGGAVYRGYT
TRBJ2-2 | TRBD1 | NA | TRBV5-1 | ASSLALYLHRGTTGELF
TRBJ1-2 | NA | few | TRBV6-6 | ASRETGLNYGYT
TRBJ1-2 | NA | NA | TRBV2 | ASKAGAYGGYT
TRBJ1-2 | NA | NA | TRBV7-9 | ASTLGGSREIDT
TRBJ2-1 | TRBD2 | once | TRBV4-3 | ASSQPSGGYNEQF
TRBJ1-1 | TRBD1 | NA | TRBV5-1 | ASRTGQAGVGILNTEAF
TRBJ2-1 | TRBD1 | NA | TRBV7-2 | ASSPRTGLNEQF
TRBJ1-1 | NA | NA | TRBV7-8 | ASSLTGSEAF
TRBJ1-5 | NA | NA | TRBV28 | ASSLSVRGNQPQH
TRBJ1-6 | NA | NA | TRBV9 | ASSEGHPNSPLH
TRBJ1-3 | TRBD1 | few | TRBV6-5 | ASSDRVAGNTIY
TRBJ1-1 | NA | NA | TRBV7-9 | ASSLGLDGTEAF
TRBJ1-1 | TRBD1 | once | TRBV5-1 | ASSWGQGRNTEAF
TRBJ1-2 | TRBD1 | NA | TRBV11-2 | ASSPGTAGGYT
TRBJ2-3 | NA | once | TRBV11-2 | ASSLDPLLTDTQY
TRBJ2-3 | TRBD1 | once | TRBV5-1 | ASSLEGQSTDTQY
TRBJ2-2 | TRBD1 | NA | TRBV24-1 | ATSDLLGTGGDTGELF
TRBJ2-6 | NA | NA | TRBV28 | ASRTRGSGANVLT
TRBJ1-5 | TRBD1 | once | TRBV12-3/TRBV12-4 | ASSWTGNQPQH
TRBJ2-1 | NA | NA | TRBV27 | ASSLQGSNEQF
TRBJ1-3 | NA | NA | TRBV27 | ASSLGGLYSGNTIY
TRBJ1-3 | NA | NA | TRBV7-2 | ASSPPGSGNTIY
TRBJ1-4 | NA | NA | TRBV14 | ASSQGRRLGEKLF
TRBJ2-1 | TRBD1 | NA | TRBV3-1/TRBV3-2 | ASSQGQGTNEQF
TRBJ1-6 | TRBD1 | many | TRBV7-2 | ATLQGARGDSPLH
TRBJ1-4 | NA | NA | TRBV19 | ASSWHRGEKLF
TRBJ1-5 | TRBD1 | NA | TRBV6-2/TRBV6-3 | ASSRRTSDRSNQPQH
TRBJ1-1 | NA | few | TRBV6-5 | ASIRVINTEAF
TRBJ1-5 | NA | NA | TRBV24-1 | ATSETGFSQPQH
TRBJ1-4 | TRBD1 | NA | TRBV9 | ASSVGRGHNNEKLF
TRBJ2-3 | TRBD1 | many | TRBV5-5 | ASSGGQGSSTDTQY
TRBJ2-5 | TRBD1 | NA | TRBV7-2 | ASSLGGDRRETQY
TRBJ1-6 | NA | few | TRBV3-1/TRBV3-2 | ASSQERSGSPLH
TRBJ1-6 | NA | NA | TRBV7-6 | ASSLGPGQSSYNSPLH
TRBJ1-2 | NA | few | TRBV9 | ASSVGAGSGYGYT
TRBJ1-6 | TRBD1 | NA | TRBV28 | ASSKGQGAGNSPLH